This TCR beta chain was profiled in a study of cytomegalovirus exposure and HLA in healthy donors. About the research overall: Most donors, roughly 82% of several hundred genotyped, fell in the Caucasian-associated ancestry cluster. Study-wide results and caveats: It was confirmed in vitro that three of the CMV-associated chains were specific for CMV antigens.

Amplification used 60 Vbeta primers and 13 Jbeta primers. This table comes from immunoSEQ multiplex PCR, and its TCRdb copy is limited to in-frame clones, with some not included. This table holds about 130,000 clones, over 70% found once. As for this clone: Its specificity is not known.

This CDR3 is built from 13 residues. V shed 0 bases and J 7 bases; nucleotides not matched to a gene: 4. The germline V gene encodes CDR1 SGHNT and CDR2 YYREEE (reference sequence). The chain is built from TRBV5-4 and TRBJ2-7; the match to TRBD2 covers 7 bases. The clonotype was recovered from a woman aged 50 to 60 in good health and CMV-seronegative. What was sequenced was PBMCs. The CDR3 region has the DNA TGTGCCAGCAGCTTGGGGGGACTAAATGAGCAGTACTTC. This encodes CASSLGGLNEQYF.